A selection of T cell receptor beta chains follows, all from one sample in a study of cytotoxic CD8 clonotypes in ibrutinib-treated CLL. Measured with immunoSEQ multiplex PCR; TCRdb has only the in-frame clones, and not every one. Of roughly 40,000 clones in the sample, approximately 67% were seen once. The sample was PBMCs, taken at disease progression, from a patient treated with ibrutinib. The receptor set was obtained from a human donor with chronic lymphocytic leukemia. Each CDR3 is given with its conserved first and last residue. The order of the fields is J gene, clone size, D gene, V gene, CDR3 DNA, CDR3 protein. The D gene is left open where the match is weak. Some rows mark clone size as missing; the rest say once, few, many or name a class of expanded clone.

>TRBJ1-5|NA|TRBD1|TRBV7-8
TGTGCCAGCAGCCCCAGACAGGGGGCGAGCAATCAGCCCCAGCATTTT
CASSPRQGASNQPQHF
>TRBJ1-2|NA|NA|TRBV21-1
TGTGCCAGCAGCAATCGCGACGGCCTTTTAAGGTATGGCTACACCTTC
CASSNRDGLLRYGYTF
>TRBJ1-6|NA|NA|TRBV6-5
TGTGCCAGCAGTTCCTCGCGCTATAATTCACCCCTCCACTTT
CASSSSRYNSPLHF
>TRBJ2-7|few|NA|TRBV6-7
TGTGCCAGCAGTTACTCAATCACAGGAATCCTCTACGAGCAGTACTTC
CASSYSITGILYEQYF
>TRBJ2-3|NA|TRBD1|TRBV29-1
TGCAGCGTTCATAAGCAGGGGGCCCGCACAGATACGCAGTATTTT
CSVHKQGARTDTQYF
>TRBJ2-3|few|NA|TRBV18
TGTGCCAGCTCACCACCGGTGACAGATACGCAGTATTTT
CASSPPVTDTQYF
>TRBJ2-1|few|NA|TRBV11-3
TGTGCCAGCAGCTTAGGAAATGAGCAGTTCTTC
CASSLGNEQFF
>TRBJ2-7|NA|NA|TRBV27
TGTGCCAGCAGTCGAATAACCACCGGCTACGAGCAGTACTTC
CASSRITTGYEQYF
>TRBJ1-1|few|NA|TRBV4-2
TGTGCCAGCAGCCATAGGTTTGCGGGAGGGAGTGACACTGAAGCTTTCTTT
CASSHRFAGGSDTEAFF
>TRBJ2-1|NA|NA|TRBV2
TGTGCCAGCAGTGACAGCAGCTCCTACAATGAGCAGTTCTTC
CASSDSSSYNEQFF
>TRBJ2-3|NA|TRBD1|TRBV5-1
TGCGCCAGCAGCCTAGGGGACAGAATCACAGATACGCAGTATTTT
CASSLGDRITDTQYF
>TRBJ2-1|few|TRBD2|TRBV9
TGTGCCAGCAGCGTAGGCCCGGGAGGTGTGAATGAGCAGTTCTTC
CASSVGPGGVNEQFF
>TRBJ2-7|NA|NA|TRBV7-2
TGTGCCAGCAGCCCAGCTGGGGGGACCTACGAGCAGTACTTC
CASSPAGGTYEQYF
>TRBJ2-2|NA|NA|TRBV7-6
TGTGCCAGCACTCCAACGGCCGGGGAGCTGTTTTTT
CASTPTAGELFF
>TRBJ2-3|NA|TRBD2|TRBV28
TGTGCCAGCATCGTCGCGGGAGAGTCAGATACGCAGTATTTT
CASIVAGESDTQYF
>TRBJ1-2|few|NA|TRBV11-3
TGTGCCAGCAGCTTAGTCGGCAGCTATGGCTACACCTTC
CASSLVGSYGYTF
>TRBJ1-3|few|NA|TRBV28
TGTGCCAGCAGTCCCTTCTCTGGAAACACCATATATTTT
CASSPFSGNTIYF
>TRBJ2-7|few|NA|TRBV5-1
TGCGCCAGCAGCTTGGCTCAGGACGGCTCCTACGAGCAGTACTTC
CASSLAQDGSYEQYF
>TRBJ2-2|NA|TRBD2|TRBV11-3
TGTGCCAGCAGCTTAGGGGGGACTAGCGGATACACCGGGGAGCTGTTTTTT
CASSLGGTSGYTGELFF
>TRBJ1-5|NA|NA|TRBV21-1
TGTGCCAGCAGCCAGACAGGAGGGAGCAATCAGCCCCAGCATTTT
CASSQTGGSNQPQHF
>TRBJ2-1|NA|TRBD2|TRBV6-5
TGTGCCAGCAACCTAGCGGGAGGAAATGAGCAGTTCTTC
CASNLAGGNEQFF